This T cell receptor beta chain is from a study of blood T cells in healthy people across ages. Study-level findings and limits: Per million T cells, the diversity of TCR beta decreased roughly linearly as age advanced. Strong correlation was found linking TCR beta diversity to naive T cell percentage.

This clonotype was counted only a few times. Its antigen is still unknown. A minimum of 6 million PBMCs was isolated per sample. Trimming took off 1 base at V and 1 base at J, with 14 bases between the two ends. Germline lookup yields CDR1 MGHDK and CDR2 SYGVNS. The CDR3 is 16 amino acids. The use of a sample-barcoded 5' primer and a J-beta primer mix characterized a second PCR of about 6 to 11 cycles. A template-switch adaptor with 12 random nucleotides tagged each cDNA molecule. TCRdb independently ran MiXCR on the 5' RACE reads; one entry per CDR3 protein. The repertoire has 270,000 or so distinct CDR3 sequences, roughly 26% of them found once; the top ten carry 25% to 35%.

Material: blood. The chain carries TRBV25-1 and TRBJ2-7; no clear D. The sequence was collected from an older woman in good health. The chain's CDR3 is CASSESYGSLSYEQYF. The CDR3 nucleotides are TGTGCCAGCAGTGAATCTTACGGTTCTCTTTCCTACGAGCAGTACTTC.